The subject of this entry is one TCR beta chain. Participants, patients aged 18 to 65, had newly diagnosed hyperthyroidism with a duration under 2 months. Patients with uncontrolled infections, other autoimmune diseases, pregnancy or lactation were excluded. The ends were cut back, 6 bases at V and 1 base at J, with 15 bases in the middle. This CDR3 is 15 amino acids long. Germline CDR1 MNHEY, CDR2 SVGEGT. The data derive from a study of T cells in Graves' hyperthyroidism and ophthalmopathy. Regions amplified from RNA transcripts were the TCR beta CDR3 regions. HTBI primers drove first-round RT-PCR of the TCR CDR3. TCRdb redid the calling of the multiplex PCR reads with MiXCR, one entry per CDR3 protein. The top ten clones hold 25% to 30% of a sample with approximately 400,000 distinct CDR3 sequences, less than 20% of them seen once.

This sequence joins TRBV6-2 or TRBV6-3 and TRBJ2-5, with D perhaps TRBD2 (6 bases). The clonotype was recovered from a woman between 18 and 29 years old with Graves' hyperthyroidism that later progressed to Graves' ophthalmopathy. The sequencing sample was made of blood. The CDR3 sequence: CASRVGSWVQETQYF. In nucleotides, the CDR3 is TGTGCCAGCAGAGTCGGGAGTTGGGTCCAAGAGACCCAGTACTTC.